The T cell receptor (beta chain) described here comes from a study of cytomegalovirus exposure and HLA in healthy donors. A note on this clone: Its antigen is unknown.

V lost 4 bases, J lost 2 bases, and 9 bases stayed unmatched. The CDR3 is made up of 17 amino acids. CDR1 is MGHRA, CDR2 YSYEKL, per germline. Clones were sequenced by immunoSEQ multiplex PCR, and TCRdb holds only the in-frame ones, with some missing. This sample has 60,000 to 75,000 clones, with 96% found just once. Study-wide points: Most sequenced TCRs were rare (though some public TCRs occurred in many donors).

The sequence was collected from a man aged 18 to 35 in good health and CMV-seronegative. This rearrangement joins TRBV4-1 to TRBJ2-2, with TRBD2 matching over 8 bases. Sequenced material: PBMCs. The CDR3 DNA is TGCGCCAGCAGCCCGGGGGGGAGCGGGAGTAACACCGGGGAGCTGTTTTTT. This codes for CASSPGGSGSNTGELFF.